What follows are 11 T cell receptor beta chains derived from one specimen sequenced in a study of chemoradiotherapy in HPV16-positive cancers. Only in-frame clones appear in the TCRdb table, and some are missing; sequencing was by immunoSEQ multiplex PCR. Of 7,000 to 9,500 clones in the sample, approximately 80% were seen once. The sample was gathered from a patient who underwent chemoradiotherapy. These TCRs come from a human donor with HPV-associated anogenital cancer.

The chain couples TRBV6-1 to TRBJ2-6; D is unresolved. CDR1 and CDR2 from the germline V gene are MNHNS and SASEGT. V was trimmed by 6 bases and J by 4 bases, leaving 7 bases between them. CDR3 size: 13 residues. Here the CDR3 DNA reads TGTGCCAGCAGCGTGACAGGGGCCAACGTCCTGACTTTC. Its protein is CASSVTGANVLTF.

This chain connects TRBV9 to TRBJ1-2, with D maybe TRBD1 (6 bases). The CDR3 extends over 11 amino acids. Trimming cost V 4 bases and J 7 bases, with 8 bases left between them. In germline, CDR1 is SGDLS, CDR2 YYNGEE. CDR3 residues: CASSSRGGYTF. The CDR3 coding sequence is TGTGCCAGCAGCTCCAGGGGTGGCTACACCTTC.

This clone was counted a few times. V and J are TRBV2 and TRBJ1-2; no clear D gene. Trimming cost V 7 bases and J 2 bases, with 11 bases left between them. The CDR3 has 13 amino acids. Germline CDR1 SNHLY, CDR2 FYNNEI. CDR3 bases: TGTGCCAGCATAGTCTGGAGAAACTATGGCTACACCTTC. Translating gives CASIVWRNYGYTF.

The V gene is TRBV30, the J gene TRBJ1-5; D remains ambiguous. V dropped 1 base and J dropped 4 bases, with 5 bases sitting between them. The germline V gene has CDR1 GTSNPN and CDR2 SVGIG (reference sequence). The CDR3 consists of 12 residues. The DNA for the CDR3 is TGTGCCTGGAGTGCGAGTAATCAGCCCCAGCATTTT. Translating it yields CAWSASNQPQHF.

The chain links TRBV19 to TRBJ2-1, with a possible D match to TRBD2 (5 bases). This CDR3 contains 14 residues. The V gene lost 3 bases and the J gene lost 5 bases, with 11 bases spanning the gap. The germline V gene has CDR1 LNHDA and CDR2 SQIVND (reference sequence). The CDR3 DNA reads TGTGCCAGTAGTATGCGGGCCCGAGACAATGAGCAGTTCTTC. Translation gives CASSMRARDNEQFF.

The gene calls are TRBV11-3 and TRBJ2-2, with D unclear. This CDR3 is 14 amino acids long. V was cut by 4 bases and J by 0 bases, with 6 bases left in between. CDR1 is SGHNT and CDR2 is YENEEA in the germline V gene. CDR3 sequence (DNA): TGTGCCAGCAGCTCCCGCACGAACACCGGGGAGCTGTTTTTT. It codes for CASSSRTNTGELFF.

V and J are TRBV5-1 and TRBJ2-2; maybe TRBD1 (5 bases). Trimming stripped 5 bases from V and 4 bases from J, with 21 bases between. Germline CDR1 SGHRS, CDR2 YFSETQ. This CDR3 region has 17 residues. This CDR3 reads CASSPRRAGSTTGELFF. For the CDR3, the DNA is TGCGCCAGCAGTCCTAGACGGGCAGGGTCTACCACCGGGGAGCTGTTTTTT.

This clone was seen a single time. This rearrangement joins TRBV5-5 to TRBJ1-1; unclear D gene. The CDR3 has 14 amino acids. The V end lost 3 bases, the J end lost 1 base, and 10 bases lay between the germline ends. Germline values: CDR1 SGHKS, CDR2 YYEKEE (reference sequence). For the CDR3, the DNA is TGTGCCAGCAGCTCGGCCGGAGGGAACACTGAAGCTTTCTTT. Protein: CASSSAGGNTEAFF. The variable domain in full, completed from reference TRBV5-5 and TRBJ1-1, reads DAGVTQSPTHLIKTRGQQVTLRCSPISGHKSVSWYQQVLGQGPQFIFQYYEKEERGRGNFPDRFSARQFPNYSSELNVNALLLGDSALYLCASSSAGGNTEAFFGQGTRLTVV.

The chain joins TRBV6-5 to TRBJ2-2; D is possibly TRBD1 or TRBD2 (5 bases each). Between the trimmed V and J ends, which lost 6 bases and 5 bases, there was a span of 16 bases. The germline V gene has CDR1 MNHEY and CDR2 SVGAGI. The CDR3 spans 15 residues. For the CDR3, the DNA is TGTGCCAGCAGACCCGGGACCGACGGAACCGGGGAGCTGTTTTTT. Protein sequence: CASRPGTDGTGELFF.

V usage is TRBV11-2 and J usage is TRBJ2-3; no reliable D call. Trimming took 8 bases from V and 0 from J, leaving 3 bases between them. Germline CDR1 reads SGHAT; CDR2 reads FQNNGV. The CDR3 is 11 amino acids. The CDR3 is CASRSTDTQYF. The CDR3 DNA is TGTGCCAGCCGAAGCACAGATACGCAGTATTTT.

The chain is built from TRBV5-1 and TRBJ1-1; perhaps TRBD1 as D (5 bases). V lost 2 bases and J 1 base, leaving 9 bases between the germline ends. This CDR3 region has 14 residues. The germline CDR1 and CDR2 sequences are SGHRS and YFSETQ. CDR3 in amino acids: CASSFPDRNTEAFF. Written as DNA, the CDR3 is TGCGCCAGCAGCTTTCCTGACAGGAACACTGAAGCTTTCTTT. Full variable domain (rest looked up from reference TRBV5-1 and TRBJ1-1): KAGVTQTPRYLIKTRGQQVTLSCSPISGHRSVSWYQQTPGQGLQFLFEYFSETQRNKGNFPGRFSGRQFSNSRSEMNVSTLELGDSALYLCASSFPDRNTEAFFGQGTRLTVV.